This TCR beta chain originates from a study of blood T cell repertoires in COVID-19. The CDR3 is 17 amino acids. Germline values: CDR1 LGHNT, CDR2 FRNRAP. V gave up 4 bases and J gave up 1 base, with 14 bases separating them. The authors' processing: From reference gene primer amplification, estimates of nucleated cell counts were derived. Clones were read by immunoSEQ multiplex PCR, and TCRdb kept only the in-frame ones, dropping some. V, J and clone size reflect that table, while D and trimming were determined from the DNA. In the table there are hundreds of thousands of clones, 75% to 90% of which are singletons. Recruitment covered about 25 US areas and drew participants whose ages spanned roughly 18 to 100 years. Recovered Cohort 3 donors showed two negative PCRs, clearance, or symptom resolution.

Sequencing was carried out using PBMCs or T cells enriched from blood (not recorded which). The TCR was taken from a man aged 25-45 years who had recovered from COVID-19. The chain is built from TRBV12-5 and TRBJ2-6; possibly TRBD2 for D (6 bases). The CDR3 spells CASGSGTLHSGANVLTF. The CDR3 DNA reads TGTGCTAGTGGTTCCGGGACTCTACATTCTGGGGCCAACGTCCTGACTTTC.